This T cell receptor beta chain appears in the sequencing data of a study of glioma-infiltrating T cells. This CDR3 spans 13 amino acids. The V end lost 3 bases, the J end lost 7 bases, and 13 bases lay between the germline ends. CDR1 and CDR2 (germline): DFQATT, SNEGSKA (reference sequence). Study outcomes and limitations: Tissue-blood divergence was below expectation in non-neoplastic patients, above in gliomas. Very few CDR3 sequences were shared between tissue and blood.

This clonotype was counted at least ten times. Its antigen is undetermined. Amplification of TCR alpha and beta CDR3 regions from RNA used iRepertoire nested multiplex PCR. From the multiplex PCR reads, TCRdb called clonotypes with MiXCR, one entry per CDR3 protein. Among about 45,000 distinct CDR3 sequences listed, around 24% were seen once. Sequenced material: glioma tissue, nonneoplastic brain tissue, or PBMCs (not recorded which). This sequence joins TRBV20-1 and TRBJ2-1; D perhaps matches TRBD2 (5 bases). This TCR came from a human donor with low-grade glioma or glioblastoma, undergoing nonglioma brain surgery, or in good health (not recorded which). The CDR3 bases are TGCAGTGCTAGTCCGCGGGCCGGGAATGAGCAGTTCTTC. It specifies CSASPRAGNEQFF.